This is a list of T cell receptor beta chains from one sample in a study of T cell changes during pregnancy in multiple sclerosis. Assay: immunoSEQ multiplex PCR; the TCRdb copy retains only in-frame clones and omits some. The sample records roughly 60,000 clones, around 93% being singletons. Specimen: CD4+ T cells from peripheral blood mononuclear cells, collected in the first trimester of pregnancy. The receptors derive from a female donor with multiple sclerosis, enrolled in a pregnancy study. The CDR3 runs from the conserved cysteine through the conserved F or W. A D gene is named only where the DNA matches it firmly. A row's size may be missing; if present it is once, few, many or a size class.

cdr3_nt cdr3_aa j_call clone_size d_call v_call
TGTGCCAGTAGTATCGACAGTTTCAATCAGCCCCAGCATTTT CASSIDSFNQPQHF TRBJ1-5 once - TRBV19
TGTGCCAGTAGTATAGACCTGGACAGGGCCTATGGCTACACCTTC CASSIDLDRAYGYTF TRBJ1-2 - TRBD1 TRBV19
TGTGCCAGTAGTATTGGGGCAGGGCGGGGTACTGAAGCTTTCTTT CASSIGAGRGTEAFF TRBJ1-1 - - TRBV19
TGCGCCAGCAGCCAAGTGGGGCGGCAGGTTAGCACAGATACGCAGTATTTT CASSQVGRQVSTDTQYF TRBJ2-3 few - TRBV4-1
TGTGCCAGCAGCTTTTACGGGGGGGCCTCTGGGGCCAACGTCCTGACTTTC CASSFYGGASGANVLTF TRBJ2-6 - TRBD2 TRBV7-8
TGTGCCTCCAGGGAAGCGGGGGGATTTTCTAGCACAGATACGCAGTATTTT CASREAGGFSSTDTQYF TRBJ2-3 - TRBD2 TRBV4-2
TGCGCCAGCAGCCAAGTTGTTCACGGCGGGGGCAACTCCTACGAGCAGTACTTC CASSQVVHGGGNSYEQYF TRBJ2-7 - - TRBV4-1
TGTGCCAGCAGTGGGGGGACAGGGAACAATCAGCCCCAGCATTTT CASSGGTGNNQPQHF TRBJ1-5 - TRBD1 TRBV2
TGTGCCAGCTCACCCCCCGGGGACAGGCCTGAAGCTTTCTTT CASSPPGDRPEAFF TRBJ1-1 - TRBD1 TRBV18
TGTGCCAGCAGTGAAGCACAGGGCAGTTGGGAGACCCAGTACTTC CASSEAQGSWETQYF TRBJ2-5 - - TRBV6-1
TGTGCCAGCAGCGTTAGCGGGGAGGGCGAGCAGTACTTC CASSVSGEGEQYF TRBJ2-7 - TRBD2 TRBV9
TGTGCCAGCAGCTTAGCGCCTAGAGGGGAGACCCAGTACTTC CASSLAPRGETQYF TRBJ2-5 once - TRBV7-2
TGTGCCAGCGGGGGCACTGGGGGCCTTAGAAGGGGCACAGATACGCAGTATTTT CASGGTGGLRRGTDTQYF TRBJ2-3 - - TRBV9
TGTGCCAGCAGTGAAGCCAGGAACTATGGCTACACCTTC CASSEARNYGYTF TRBJ1-2 - - TRBV2
TGTGCCAGCTCCGGACAGAGGGATCAGCCCCAGCATTTT CASSGQRDQPQHF TRBJ1-5 few - TRBV18
TGCGCCAGCAGTTGGGACAGGGGAAAAGCTAACTATGGCTACACCTTC CASSWDRGKANYGYTF TRBJ1-2 - TRBD1 TRBV5-1
TGTGCTAGTGGTTTGCCCCCGGGACAGGGTCATGGCTACACCTTC CASGLPPGQGHGYTF TRBJ1-2 - TRBD1 TRBV12-5
TGTGCCAGCAGCACCCAGACAGGGCTTAATAATTCACCCCTCCACTTT CASSTQTGLNNSPLHF TRBJ1-6 - TRBD1 TRBV7-2
TGTGCCAGCTCACCGCTAGCCTTGGAGACCCAGTACTTC CASSPLALETQYF TRBJ2-5 - - TRBV18
TGTGCCAGCAGGCAAGGAGGGGAAAATCAGCCCCAGCATTTT CASRQGGENQPQHF TRBJ1-5 - - TRBV28
TGTGCCAGCAGTGAGTCAGGTTTCTACGAGCAGTACTTC CASSESGFYEQYF TRBJ2-7 - - TRBV2
TGTGCCAGCAGCATTGACAGGGTGGCTGAAGCTTTCTTT CASSIDRVAEAFF TRBJ1-1 - TRBD1 TRBV7-3
TGTGCCAGCAGCGTAGAAGGGGGCAGGCTCACTGAAGCTTTCTTT CASSVEGGRLTEAFF TRBJ1-1 - TRBD1 TRBV9
TGTGCCAGCAGCTCAGGAAGCCTGAACACTGAAGCTTTCTTT CASSSGSLNTEAFF TRBJ1-1 - - TRBV6-5
TGTGCCAGCAGACTCACGGAAGCTTTCTTT CASRLTEAFF TRBJ1-1 - - TRBV21-1
TGCGCCAGCAGCCAGACGCCGGGACAGGGGAATGTTGCGCAGTATTTT CASSQTPGQGNVAQYF TRBJ2-3 - TRBD1 TRBV4-1
TGTGCCAGCAGCTTAGTTTTTGGAAGCGGGGGGGCCTACAATGAGCAGTTCTTC CASSLVFGSGGAYNEQFF TRBJ2-1 - TRBD2 TRBV7-2
TGTGCCAGCAGGGAGCAGATTGGAAACACCATATATTTT CASREQIGNTIYF TRBJ1-3 - - TRBV5-4
TGTGCCAGCAGCTTCGACAGGACAAACTACGAGCAGTACTTC CASSFDRTNYEQYF TRBJ2-7 - - TRBV11-2
TGTGCCAGCAGCTGGGGGACCGGAACAGGGGGAAACACCATATATTTT CASSWGTGTGGNTIYF TRBJ1-3 - - TRBV7-2
TGTGCCAGCAGTTGGGGGACAGGGGGCCATGGGGAGCAGTACTTC CASSWGTGGHGEQYF TRBJ2-7 - TRBD1 TRBV27
TGTGCCAGCAGCCAAGAACTAGCGGGCACAGATACGCAGTATTTT CASSQELAGTDTQYF TRBJ2-3 few TRBD2 TRBV4-2